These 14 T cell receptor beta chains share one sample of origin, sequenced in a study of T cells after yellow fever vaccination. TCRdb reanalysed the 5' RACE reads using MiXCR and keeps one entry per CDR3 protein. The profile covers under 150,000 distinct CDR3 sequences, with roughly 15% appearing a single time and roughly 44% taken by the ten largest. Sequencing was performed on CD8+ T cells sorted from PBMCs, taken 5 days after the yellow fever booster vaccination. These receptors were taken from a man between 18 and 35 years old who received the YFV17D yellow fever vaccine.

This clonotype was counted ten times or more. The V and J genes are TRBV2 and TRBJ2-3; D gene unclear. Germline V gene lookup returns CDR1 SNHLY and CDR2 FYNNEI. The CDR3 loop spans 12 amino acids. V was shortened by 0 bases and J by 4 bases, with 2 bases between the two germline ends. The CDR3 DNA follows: TGTGCCAGCAGTGAAGCGTCAGATACGCAGTATTTT. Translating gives CASSEASDTQYF.

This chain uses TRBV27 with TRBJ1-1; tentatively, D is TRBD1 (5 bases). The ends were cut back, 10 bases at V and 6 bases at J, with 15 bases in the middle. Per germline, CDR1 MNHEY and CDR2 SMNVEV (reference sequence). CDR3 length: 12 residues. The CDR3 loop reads CATGRVGSEAFF. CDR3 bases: TGTGCCACCGGCAGGGTAGGATCTGAAGCTTTCTTT.

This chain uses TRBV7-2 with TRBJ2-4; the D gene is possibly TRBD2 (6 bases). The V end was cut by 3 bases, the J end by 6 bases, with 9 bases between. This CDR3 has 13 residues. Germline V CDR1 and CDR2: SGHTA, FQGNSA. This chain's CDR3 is CASSLMEGNIQYF. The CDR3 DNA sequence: TGTGCCAGCAGCTTGATGGAGGGAAACATTCAGTACTTC.

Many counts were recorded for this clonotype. CDR3 in DNA: TGTGCCAGCAGCCGGGGGGACAGGGAAGACAATGAGCAGTTCTTC. Translation gives CASSRGDREDNEQFF. The chain recombines TRBV3-1 with TRBJ2-1; 9 nucleotides align to TRBD1. J was trimmed by 5 bases and V by 4 bases; bases with no gene match: 6. Germline V CDR1 and CDR2: LGHDT, YNNKEL (reference sequence). The CDR3 is 15 residues long.

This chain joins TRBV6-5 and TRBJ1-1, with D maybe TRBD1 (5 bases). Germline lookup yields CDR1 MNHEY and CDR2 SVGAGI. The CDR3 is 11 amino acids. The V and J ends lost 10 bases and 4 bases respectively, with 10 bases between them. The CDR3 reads CAIGHLTEAFF. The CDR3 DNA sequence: TGTGCCATCGGACATCTCACTGAAGCTTTCTTT.

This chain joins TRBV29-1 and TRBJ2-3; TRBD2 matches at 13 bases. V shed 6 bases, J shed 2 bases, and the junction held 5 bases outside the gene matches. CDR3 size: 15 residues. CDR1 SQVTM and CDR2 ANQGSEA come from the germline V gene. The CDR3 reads CSVAGTSGATDTQYF. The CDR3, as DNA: TGCAGCGTCGCCGGGACTAGCGGGGCCACAGATACGCAGTATTTT.

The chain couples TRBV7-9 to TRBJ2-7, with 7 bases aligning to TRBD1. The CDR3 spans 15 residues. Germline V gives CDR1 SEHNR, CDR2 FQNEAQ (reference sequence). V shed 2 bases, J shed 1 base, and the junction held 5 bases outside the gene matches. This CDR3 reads CASSLTGTASYEQYF. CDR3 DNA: TGTGCCAGCAGCTTAACCGGGACAGCTTCCTACGAGCAGTACTTC.

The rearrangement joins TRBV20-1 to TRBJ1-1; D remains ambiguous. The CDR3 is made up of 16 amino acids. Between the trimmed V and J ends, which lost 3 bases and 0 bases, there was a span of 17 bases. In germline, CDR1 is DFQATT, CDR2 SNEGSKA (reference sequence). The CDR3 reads CSASGDSGQMNTEAFF. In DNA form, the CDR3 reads TGCAGTGCTAGTGGGGATTCAGGCCAAATGAACACTGAAGCTTTCTTT.

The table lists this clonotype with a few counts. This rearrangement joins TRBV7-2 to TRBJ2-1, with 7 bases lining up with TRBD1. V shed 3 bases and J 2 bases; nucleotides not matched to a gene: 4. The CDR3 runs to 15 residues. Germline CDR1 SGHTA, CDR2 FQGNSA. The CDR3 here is CASSFGQGAYNEQFF. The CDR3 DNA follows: TGTGCCAGCAGCTTTGGGCAGGGGGCCTACAATGAGCAGTTCTTC.

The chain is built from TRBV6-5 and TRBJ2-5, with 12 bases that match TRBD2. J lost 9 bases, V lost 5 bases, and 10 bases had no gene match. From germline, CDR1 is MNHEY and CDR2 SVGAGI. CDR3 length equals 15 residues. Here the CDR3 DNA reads TGTGCCAGCAGTGAGGGACTAGCGGGCGGTGGGGCCCAGTACTTC. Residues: CASSEGLAGGGAQYF.

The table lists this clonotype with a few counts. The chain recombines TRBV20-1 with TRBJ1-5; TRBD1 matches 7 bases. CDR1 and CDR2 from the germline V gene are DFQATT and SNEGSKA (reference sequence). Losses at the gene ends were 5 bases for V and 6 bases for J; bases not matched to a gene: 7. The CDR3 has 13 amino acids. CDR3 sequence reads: CSAQGGFSQPQHF. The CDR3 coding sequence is TGCAGTGCTCAGGGGGGTTTCAGTCAGCCCCAGCATTTT.

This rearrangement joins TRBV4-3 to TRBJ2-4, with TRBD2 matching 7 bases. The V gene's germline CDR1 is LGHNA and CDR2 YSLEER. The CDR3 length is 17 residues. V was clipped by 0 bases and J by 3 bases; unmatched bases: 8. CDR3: CASSQDTWGGGKNIQYF. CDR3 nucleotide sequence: TGCGCCAGCAGCCAAGATACATGGGGCGGGGGCAAAAACATTCAGTACTTC.

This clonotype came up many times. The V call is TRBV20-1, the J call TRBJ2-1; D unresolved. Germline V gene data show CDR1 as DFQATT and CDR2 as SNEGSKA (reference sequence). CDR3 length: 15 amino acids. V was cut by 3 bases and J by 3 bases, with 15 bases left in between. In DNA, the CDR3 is TGCAGTGCTAGGTTCCAGCCATCCGTCTACAATGAGCAGTTCTTC. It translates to CSARFQPSVYNEQFF.

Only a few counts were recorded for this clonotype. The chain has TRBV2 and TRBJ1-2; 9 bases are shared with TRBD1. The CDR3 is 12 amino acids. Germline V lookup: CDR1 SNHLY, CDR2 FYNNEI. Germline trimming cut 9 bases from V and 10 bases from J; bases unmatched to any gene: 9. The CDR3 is CARESGTGSYTF. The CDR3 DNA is TGTGCCAGAGAATCCGGGACAGGGTCCTACACCTTC.